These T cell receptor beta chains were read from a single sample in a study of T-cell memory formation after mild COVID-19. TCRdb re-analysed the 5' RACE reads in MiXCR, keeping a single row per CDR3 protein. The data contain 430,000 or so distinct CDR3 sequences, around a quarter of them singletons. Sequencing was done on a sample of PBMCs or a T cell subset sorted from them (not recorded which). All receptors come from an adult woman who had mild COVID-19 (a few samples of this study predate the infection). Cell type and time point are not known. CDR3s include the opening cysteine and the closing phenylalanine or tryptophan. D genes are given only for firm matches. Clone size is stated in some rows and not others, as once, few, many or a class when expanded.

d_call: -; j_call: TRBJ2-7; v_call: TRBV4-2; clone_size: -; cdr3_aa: CASSQEETTDEQYF; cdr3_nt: TGTGCCAGCAGCCAAGAAGAGACTACGGACGAGCAGTACTTC
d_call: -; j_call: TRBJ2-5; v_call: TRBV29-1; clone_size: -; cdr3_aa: CSVPGSGETQYF; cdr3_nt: TGCAGCGTTCCGGGGTCGGGGGAGACCCAGTACTTC
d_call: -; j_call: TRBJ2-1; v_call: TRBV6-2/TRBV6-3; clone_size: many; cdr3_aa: CASSRVYNEQFF; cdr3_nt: TGTGCCAGCAGTCGCGTCTACAATGAGCAGTTCTTC
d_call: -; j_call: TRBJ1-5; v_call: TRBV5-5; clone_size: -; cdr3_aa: CASSRGQPQHF; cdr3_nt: TGTGCCAGCAGCAGAGGCCAGCCCCAGCATTTT
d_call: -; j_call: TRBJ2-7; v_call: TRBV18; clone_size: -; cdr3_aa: CASSPPSRTYEQYF; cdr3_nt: TGTGCCAGCTCACCACCGTCCAGGACCTACGAGCAGTACTTC
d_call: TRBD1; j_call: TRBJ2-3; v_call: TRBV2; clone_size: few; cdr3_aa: CASRSWDRTDTQYF; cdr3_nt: TGTGCCAGCAGATCCTGGGACAGAACAGATACGCAGTATTTT
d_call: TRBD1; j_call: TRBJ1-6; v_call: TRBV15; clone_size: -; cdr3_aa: CATRGQAHSPLHF; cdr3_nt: TGTGCCACCAGGGGACAGGCTCATTCACCCCTCCACTTT
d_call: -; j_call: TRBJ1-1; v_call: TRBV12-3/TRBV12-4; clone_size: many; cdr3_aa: CASSLARGGSEAFF; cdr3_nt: TGTGCCAGCAGTTTGGCGCGGGGCGGCTCTGAAGCTTTCTTT
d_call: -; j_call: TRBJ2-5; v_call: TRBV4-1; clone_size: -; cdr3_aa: CASSQVGARQETQYF; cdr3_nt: TGCGCCAGCAGCCAAGTGGGGGCACGACAAGAGACCCAGTACTTC
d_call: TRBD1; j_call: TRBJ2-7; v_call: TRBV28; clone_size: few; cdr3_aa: CASTGQGGIEQYF; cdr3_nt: TGTGCCAGCACTGGACAGGGTGGGATCGAGCAGTACTTC
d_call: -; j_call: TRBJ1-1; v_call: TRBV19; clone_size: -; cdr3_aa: CASTTASGSEAFF; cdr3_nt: TGTGCCAGTACCACAGCGAGCGGATCCGAAGCTTTCTTT
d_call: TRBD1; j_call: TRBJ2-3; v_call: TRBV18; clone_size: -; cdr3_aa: CASSRTGTGGGTDTQYF; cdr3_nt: TGTGCCAGCTCACGCACAGGGACAGGGGGCGGAACAGATACGCAGTATTTT
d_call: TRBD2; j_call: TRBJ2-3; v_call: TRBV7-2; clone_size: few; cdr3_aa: CASSKNLAGGPQDTQYF; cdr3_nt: TGTGCCAGCAGCAAAAATCTAGCGGGGGGGCCACAAGATACGCAGTATTTT
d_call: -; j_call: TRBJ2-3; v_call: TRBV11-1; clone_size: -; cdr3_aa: CASSFGEWDTQYF; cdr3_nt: TGTGCCAGCAGTTTCGGCGAGTGGGATACGCAGTATTTT
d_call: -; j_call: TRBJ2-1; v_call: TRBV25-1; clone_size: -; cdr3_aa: CASTDKRRDNEQFF; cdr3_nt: TGTGCCAGCACCGATAAGCGTCGGGACAATGAGCAGTTCTTC
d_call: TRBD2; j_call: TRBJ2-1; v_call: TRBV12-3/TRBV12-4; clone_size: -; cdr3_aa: CASSQTLAGGSYNEQFF; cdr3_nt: TGTGCCAGCAGTCAGACTCTAGCGGGAGGGTCCTACAATGAGCAGTTCTTC
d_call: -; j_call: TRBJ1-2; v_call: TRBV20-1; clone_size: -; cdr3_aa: CSAHVRGDGYTF; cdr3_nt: TGCAGTGCCCATGTGAGGGGTGATGGCTACACCTTC
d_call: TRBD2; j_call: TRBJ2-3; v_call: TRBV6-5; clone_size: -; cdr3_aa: CASSMGSGRADTQYF; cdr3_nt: TGTGCCAGCAGTATGGGGAGCGGGAGGGCAGATACGCAGTATTTT
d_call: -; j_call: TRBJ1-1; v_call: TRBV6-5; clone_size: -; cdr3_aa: CASSYSQGRTEAFF; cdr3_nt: TGTGCCAGCAGTTACAGTCAGGGGAGGACTGAAGCTTTCTTT
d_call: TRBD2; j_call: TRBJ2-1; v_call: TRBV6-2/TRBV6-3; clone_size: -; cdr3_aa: CASSLLAGFLNEQFF; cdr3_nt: TGTGCCAGCAGTTTGCTAGCGGGATTTTTGAATGAGCAGTTCTTC
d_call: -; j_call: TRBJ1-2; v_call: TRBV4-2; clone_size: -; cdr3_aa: CASSPSPRVGYGYTF; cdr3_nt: TGTGCCAGCAGCCCCTCGCCCCGTGTCGGCTATGGCTACACCTTC
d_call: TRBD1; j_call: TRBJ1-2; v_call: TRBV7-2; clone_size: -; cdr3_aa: CASSLWTGNNYGYTF; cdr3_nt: TGTGCCAGCAGCTTATGGACAGGGAATAACTATGGCTACACCTTC
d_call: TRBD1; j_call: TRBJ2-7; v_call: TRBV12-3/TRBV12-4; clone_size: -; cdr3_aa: CASNQPGQNYEQYF; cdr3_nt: TGTGCCAGCAACCAACCGGGACAGAATTACGAGCAGTACTTC
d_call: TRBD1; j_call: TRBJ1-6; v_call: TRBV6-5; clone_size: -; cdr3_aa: CASSYSRQGSSPLHF; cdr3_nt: TGTGCCAGCAGTTACTCAAGACAGGGGAGTTCACCCCTCCACTTT
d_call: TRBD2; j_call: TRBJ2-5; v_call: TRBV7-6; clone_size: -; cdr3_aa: CASSLTASGATETQYF; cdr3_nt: TGTGCCAGCAGCTTAACGGCGAGCGGGGCCACAGAGACCCAGTACTTC
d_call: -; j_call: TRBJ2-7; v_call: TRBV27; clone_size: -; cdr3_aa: CASASGGSQGLREQYF; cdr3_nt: TGTGCCAGCGCCTCGGGAGGGTCACAGGGGCTTCGCGAGCAGTACTTC
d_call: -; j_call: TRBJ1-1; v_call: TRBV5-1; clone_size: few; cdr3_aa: CASTHGTLNTEAFF; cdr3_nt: TGCGCCAGCACCCACGGAACCCTGAACACTGAAGCTTTCTTT
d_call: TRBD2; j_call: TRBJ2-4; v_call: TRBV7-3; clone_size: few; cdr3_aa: CASSLAGQARDIQYF; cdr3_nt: TGTGCCAGCAGCCTAGCGGGCCAGGCGCGGGACATTCAGTACTTC
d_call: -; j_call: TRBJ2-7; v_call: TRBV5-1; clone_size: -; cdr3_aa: CASSFGWGHQANYEQYF; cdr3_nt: TGCGCCAGCAGCTTCGGATGGGGACATCAGGCCAACTACGAGCAGTACTTC
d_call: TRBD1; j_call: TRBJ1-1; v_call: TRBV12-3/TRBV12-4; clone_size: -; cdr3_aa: CASSRKGAGGRTAEAFF; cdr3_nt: TGTGCCAGCAGTCGCAAGGGGGCAGGTGGGAGAACGGCTGAAGCTTTCTTT
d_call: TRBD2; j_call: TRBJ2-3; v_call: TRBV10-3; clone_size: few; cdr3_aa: CAISEPLSLAGGSTDTQYF; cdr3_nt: TGTGCCATCAGTGAGCCGTTAAGCCTAGCGGGCGGGAGCACAGATACGCAGTATTTT
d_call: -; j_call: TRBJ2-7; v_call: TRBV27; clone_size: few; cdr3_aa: CASMGRIGTYEQYF; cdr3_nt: TGTGCCAGCATGGGACGGATAGGGACCTACGAGCAGTACTTC